These 19 T cell receptor beta chains share one sample of origin, sequenced in a study of shared clonotypes between healthy human individuals (dated by TCRdb to about 2020). CD8 naive samples were CD45RO-negative cells positively selected for CCR7, giving a CD45RA+CCR7+ population that excluded TemRA cells. Library preparation employed the immunoSEQ multiplex PCR assay. Entries here come from immuneACCESS through TCRdb and include only in-frame sequences with V and J called. Some clones fail to appear in such tables; in the studies checked, an unresolved V gene covers under half of the shortfall, and the cause of the remainder is unknown. The sample table records hundreds of thousands of clones; about 97% of these occur just once. Over 0.2% of the sample comes from the top ten. Sequencing input: naive CD8+ T cells sorted from blood. The label giving this sample's cell subset or site can be read as: CD45RA+CCR7+. These receptors originate from a man aged 25-45 years in good health.

This chain connects TRBV27 to TRBJ2-3; D unclear. Trimming cost V 5 bases and J 6 bases, with 9 bases left between them. Germline lookup yields CDR1 MNHEY and CDR2 SMNVEV (reference sequence). This CDR3 comprises 12 residues. CDR3: CASSPKPDTQYF. CDR3 nucleotide sequence: TGTGCCAGCAGTCCCAAGCCGGATACGCAGTATTTT.

V gene TRBV10-2 combines with J gene TRBJ2-7; 7 nucleotides agree with TRBD2. Germline CDR1 and CDR2: WSHSY and SAAADI. There are 13 residues in the CDR3. V lost 2 bases, J lost 10 bases, and 8 bases stayed unmatched. This CDR3 is CASSERGVVHQYF. CDR3 nucleotide sequence: TGCGCCAGCAGTGAGCGGGGGGTGGTCCACCAGTACTTC.

In DNA form, the CDR3 reads TGTGCCAGCAGCGTACTGGGCACGCCGAACACTGAAGCTTTCTTT. Translation gives CASSVLGTPNTEAFF. The J gene is TRBJ1-1, the V gene TRBV9; D not resolved. The V end was cut by 1 base, the J end by 1 base, with 11 bases between. CDR3 length: 15 residues. CDR1 and CDR2 (germline): SGDLS, YYNGEE. Variable domain in full (rest from reference TRBV9 and TRBJ1-1): DSGVTQTPKHLITATGQRVTLRCSPRSGDLSVYWYQQSLDQGLQFLIQYYNGEERAKGNILERFSAQQFPDLHSELNLSSLELGDSALYFCASSVLGTPNTEAFFGQGTRLTVV.

The genes are TRBV7-9 and TRBJ1-2, with 7 bases lining up with TRBD1. V dropped 5 bases and J dropped 4; count of bases not matched to a gene: 10. This CDR3 spans 15 amino acids. The germline gives CDR1 SEHNR, CDR2 FQNEAQ (reference sequence). This CDR3 reads CASSRPLQGTYGYTF. The CDR3, as DNA: TGTGCCAGCAGCCGGCCACTACAGGGGACCTATGGCTACACCTTC. Based on the CDR3 plus reference TRBV7-9 and TRBJ1-2, the full variable domain is DTGVSQNPRHKITKRGQNVTFRCDPISEHNRLYWYRQTLGQGPEFLTYFQNEAQLEKSRLLSDRFSAERPKGSFSTLEIQRTEQGDSAMYLCASSRPLQGTYGYTFGSGTRLTVV.

Points on this clone: Other DNA sequences in this specimen translate into the identical CDR3. The V and J genes are TRBV7-9 and TRBJ2-1; D is unclear. With 3 bases removed from V and 7 bases from J, the gap between germline ends came to 7 bases. Germline V gene lookup returns CDR1 SEHNR and CDR2 FQNEAQ (reference sequence). This CDR3 has 12 residues. CDR3 nucleotide sequence: TGTGCCAGCAGCTTGACCGAGAATGAGCAGTTCTTC. Its translation is CASSLTENEQFF.

V is TRBV28 and J is TRBJ1-1; no clear D. The CDR3 is made up of 16 amino acids. V lost 6 bases to trimming and J lost 7 bases, with 24 bases between them. Germline assignment: CDR1 MDHEN and CDR2 SYDVKM. The CDR3 nucleotides read TGTGCCAGCAGGGGATACGGTACCGGCCGGGTCCTTGAAGCTTTCTTT. This sequence encodes CASRGYGTGRVLEAFF.

The rearrangement links TRBV6-1 to TRBJ1-1; D might be TRBD1 (6 bases). The CDR3 has 18 residues. Germline CDR1 and CDR2: MNHNS and SASEGT. V was pared by 0 bases and J by 0 bases, with 17 bases between. In nucleotides, the CDR3 is TGTGCCAGCAGTGAAGCGCTTCCTGGGGGCCCGATGAACACTGAAGCTTTCTTT. This sequence encodes CASSEALPGGPMNTEAFF.

The chain uses TRBV9 and TRBJ2-7, with TRBD1 identical over 7 bases. After removal of 3 bases from V and 4 bases from J, the junction contained 10 bases not matched to a gene. Germline CDR1 SGDLS, CDR2 YYNGEE. The CDR3 runs 15 residues. The CDR3 sequence: CASSATGTVGYEQYF. The CDR3, as DNA: TGTGCCAGCAGCGCCACCGGGACAGTCGGGTACGAGCAGTACTTC.

This sequence joins TRBV10-3 and TRBJ1-1; D may be TRBD1 (5 bases). The V end lost 10 bases, the J end lost 4 bases, and 10 bases lay between the germline ends. CDR1 ENHRY and CDR2 SYGVKD come from the germline V gene. The CDR3 contains 11 residues. CDR3 DNA sequence: TGTGCCAGCGCTCAGGGCACTGAAGCTTTCTTT. This translates into CASAQGTEAFF.

The chain has TRBV14 and TRBJ2-3; D call uncertain. Germline assignment: CDR1 SGHDN and CDR2 FVKESK. V lost 5 bases, J lost 2 bases, and 14 bases lay in between. The CDR3 sequence is 15 residues long. The CDR3 sequence: CASSFGGVYTDTQYF. For the CDR3, the DNA is TGTGCCAGCAGCTTTGGTGGGGTATACACAGATACGCAGTATTTT.

This chain uses TRBV6-5 with TRBJ1-2, with 7 bases matching TRBD1. The germline CDR1 and CDR2 sequences are MNHEY and SVGAGI. V dropped 2 bases and J dropped 4; count of bases not matched to a gene: 10. The CDR3 sequence is 16 residues long. The CDR3 sequence is CASSYATGEVSYGYTF. Written as DNA, the CDR3 is TGTGCCAGCAGTTACGCCACAGGGGAGGTTAGCTATGGCTACACCTTC.

The chain links TRBV5-6 to TRBJ2-1, with D unclear. Trimming stripped 2 bases from V and 7 bases from J, with 7 bases between. Germline CDR1 and CDR2: SGHDT and YYEEEE. CDR3 size: 12 residues. For the CDR3, the DNA is TGTGCCAGCAGCTTAAGTTTGAATGAGCAGTTCTTC. It yields the protein CASSLSLNEQFF.

V and J are TRBV7-9 and TRBJ1-1; 9 bases match TRBD1. Trimming cost V 2 bases and J 0 bases; bases outside gene matches: 7. The CDR3 contains 17 residues. Germline V gives CDR1 SEHNR, CDR2 FQNEAQ (reference sequence). CDR3 nucleotide sequence: TGTGCCAGCAGCTTATGGGGACAGGGCTTAATGAACACTGAAGCTTTCTTT. Encoded protein: CASSLWGQGLMNTEAFF.

This chain uses TRBV9 with TRBJ2-2, with unresolved D. This CDR3 is built from 14 residues. V was pared by 0 bases and J by 4 bases, with 7 bases between. Germline V gene lookup returns CDR1 SGDLS and CDR2 YYNGEE. In nucleotides, the CDR3 is TGTGCCAGCAGCGTAGAGCCAGCCACCGGGGAGCTGTTTTTT. Translation: CASSVEPATGELFF.

The chain recombines TRBV19 with TRBJ2-7; 12 bases map to TRBD2. The CDR3 runs 16 residues. J gave up 5 bases and V 4 bases, and 9 bases lay outside the gene matches. Germline V gives CDR1 LNHDA, CDR2 SQIVND (reference sequence). CDR3 nucleotides: TGTGCCAGTAGTAAGACTAGCGGGAGTATCCTCGACGAGCAGTACTTC. This codes for CASSKTSGSILDEQYF.

The V call is TRBV7-2, the J call TRBJ2-5, with 7 bases fitting TRBD1. The length of the CDR3 is 14 residues. The V gene end was trimmed by 5 bases and the J gene end by 2 bases; junction bases not matched to a gene: 5. From germline, CDR1 is SGHTA and CDR2 FQGNSA. The CDR3 region has the DNA TGTGCCAGCAGCGACCGGGACAGTCAAGAGACCCAGTACTTC. Translation: CASSDRDSQETQYF. Full variable domain (missing parts from reference TRBV7-2 and TRBJ2-5): GAGVSQSPSNKVTEKGKDVELRCDPISGHTALYWYRQSLGQGLEFLIYFQGNSAPDKSGLPSDRFSAERTGGSVSTLTIQRTQQEDSAVYLCASSDRDSQETQYFGPGTRLLVL.

The genes are TRBV29-1 and TRBJ2-3; 9 bases are a match to TRBD2. CDR1 and CDR2 (germline): SQVTM, ANQGSEA. J was trimmed by 1 base and V by 0 bases; bases with no gene match: 5. This CDR3 is 16 amino acids long. CDR3 protein: CSVEDWIAGGTDTQYF. CDR3 coding DNA: TGCAGCGTTGAAGATTGGATAGCGGGAGGCACAGATACGCAGTATTTT.

V gene TRBV27 combines with J gene TRBJ2-7; D ambiguous. V lost 3 bases and J 6 bases, leaving 12 bases between the germline ends. This CDR3 has 13 amino acids. Germline-derived CDR1 and CDR2 are MNHEY and SMNVEV (reference sequence). The CDR3 DNA is TGTGCCAGCAGTTTTCAGGCGGCGGCCGAGCAGTACTTC. Its protein product is CASSFQAAAEQYF.

The CDR3 loop is CASSTPGMSYNEQFF. The CDR3, as DNA: TGTGCCAGCAGCACCCCAGGGATGTCCTACAATGAGCAGTTCTTC. This rearrangement joins TRBV5-4 to TRBJ2-1, with D possibly matching TRBD1 (5 bases). The length of the CDR3 is 15 residues. From germline, CDR1 is SGHNT and CDR2 YYREEE (reference sequence). Trimming shortened V by 4 bases and J by 1 base, and 12 bases separated the two germline ends.